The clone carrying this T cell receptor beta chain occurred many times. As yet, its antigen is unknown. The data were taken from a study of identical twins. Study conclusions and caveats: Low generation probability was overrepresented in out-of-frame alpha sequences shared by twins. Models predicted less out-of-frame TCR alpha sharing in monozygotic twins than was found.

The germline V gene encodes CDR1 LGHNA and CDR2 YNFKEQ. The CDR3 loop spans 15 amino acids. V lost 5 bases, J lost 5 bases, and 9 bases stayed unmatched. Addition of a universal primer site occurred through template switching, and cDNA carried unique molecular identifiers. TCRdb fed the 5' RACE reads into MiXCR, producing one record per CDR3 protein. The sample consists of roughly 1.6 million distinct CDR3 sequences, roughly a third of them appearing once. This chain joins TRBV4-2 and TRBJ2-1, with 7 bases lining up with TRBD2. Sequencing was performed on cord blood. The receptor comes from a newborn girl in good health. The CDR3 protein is CASSGRTSGDNEQFF. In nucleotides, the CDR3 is TGTGCCAGCAGCGGCCGGACTAGTGGGGACAATGAGCAGTTCTTC.